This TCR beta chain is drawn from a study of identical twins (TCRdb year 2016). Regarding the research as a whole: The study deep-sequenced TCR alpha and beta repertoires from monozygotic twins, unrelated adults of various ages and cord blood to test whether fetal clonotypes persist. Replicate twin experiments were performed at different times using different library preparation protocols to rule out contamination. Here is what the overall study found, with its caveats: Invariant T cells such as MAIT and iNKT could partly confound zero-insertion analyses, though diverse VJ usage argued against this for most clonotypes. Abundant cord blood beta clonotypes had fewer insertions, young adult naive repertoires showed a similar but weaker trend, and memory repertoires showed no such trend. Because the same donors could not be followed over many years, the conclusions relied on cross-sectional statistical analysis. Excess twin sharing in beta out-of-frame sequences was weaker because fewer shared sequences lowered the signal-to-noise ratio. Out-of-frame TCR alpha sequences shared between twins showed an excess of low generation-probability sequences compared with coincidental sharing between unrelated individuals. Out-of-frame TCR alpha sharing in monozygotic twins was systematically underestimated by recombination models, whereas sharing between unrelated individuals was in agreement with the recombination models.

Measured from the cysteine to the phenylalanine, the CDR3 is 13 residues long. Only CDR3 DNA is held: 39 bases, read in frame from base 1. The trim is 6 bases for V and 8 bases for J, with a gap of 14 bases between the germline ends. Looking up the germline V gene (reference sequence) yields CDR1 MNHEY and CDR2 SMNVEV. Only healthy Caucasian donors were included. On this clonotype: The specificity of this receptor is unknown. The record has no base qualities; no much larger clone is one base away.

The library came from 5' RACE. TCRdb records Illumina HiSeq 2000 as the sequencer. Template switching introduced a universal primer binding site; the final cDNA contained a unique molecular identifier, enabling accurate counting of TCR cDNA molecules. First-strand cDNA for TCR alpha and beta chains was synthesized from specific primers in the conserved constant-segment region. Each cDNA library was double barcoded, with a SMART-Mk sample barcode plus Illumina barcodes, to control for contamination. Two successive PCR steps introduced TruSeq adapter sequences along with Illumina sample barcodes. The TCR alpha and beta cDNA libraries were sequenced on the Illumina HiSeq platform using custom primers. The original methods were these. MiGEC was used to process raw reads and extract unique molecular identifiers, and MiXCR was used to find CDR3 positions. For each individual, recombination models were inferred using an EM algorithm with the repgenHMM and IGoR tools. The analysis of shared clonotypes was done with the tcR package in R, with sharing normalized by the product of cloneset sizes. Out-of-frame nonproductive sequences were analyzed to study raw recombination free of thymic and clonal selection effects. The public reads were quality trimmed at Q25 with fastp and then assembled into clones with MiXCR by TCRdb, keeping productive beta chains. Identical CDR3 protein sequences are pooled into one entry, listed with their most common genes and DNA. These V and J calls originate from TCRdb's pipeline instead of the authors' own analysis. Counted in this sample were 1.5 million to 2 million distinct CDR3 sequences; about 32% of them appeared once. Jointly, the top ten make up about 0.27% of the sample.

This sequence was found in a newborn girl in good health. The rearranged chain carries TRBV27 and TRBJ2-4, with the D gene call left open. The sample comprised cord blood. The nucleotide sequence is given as TGTGCCAGCAGCTCCGCCTTTGGGTACATTCAGTACTTC. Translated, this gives CASSSAFGYIQYF.